One sample yielded the 32 T cell receptor beta chains listed below, sequenced in a study of a mutant IDH1 vaccine in newly diagnosed glioma. No antigen has been assigned to these receptors. Profiled with immunoSEQ multiplex PCR; TCRdb holds only in-frame clones, not every one. The sample contains approximately 81,000 clones, over 75% of which appear only once. Time point in this sample: week 23, last vaccination. Topical imiquimod accompanied each vaccine dose, which consisted of 300 ug of mutant IDH1 20-mer peptide. The specimen comprised PBMCs, sampled from a glioma patient whose treatment included an IDH1 peptide vaccine. The receptor set was obtained from a man aged 25-45 years with glioma. Some clones in this sample may be carry-over from other donors' samples.

The chain links TRBV28 to TRBJ1-3; 9 bases are a match to TRBD1. The ends lost 6 bases at V and 2 bases at J; junction bases unmatched: 5. The CDR3 contains 15 residues. Looked up from germline, CDR1 is MDHEN and CDR2 is SYDVKM. The CDR3 reads CASSLDRGPGNTIYF. The CDR3, as DNA: TGTGCCAGCAGCCTGGACAGGGGTCCTGGAAACACCATATATTTT.

The sample holds many counts of this clone. This sequence joins TRBV19 and TRBJ2-2; weak D call: TRBD1 (5 bases). Germline V gene sequence: CDR1 LNHDA, CDR2 SQIVND (reference sequence). V lost 4 bases, J lost 7 bases, and 13 bases lay in between. The CDR3 length is 14 residues. As DNA, the CDR3 is TGTGCCAGTAGTAAGGGGCAGTCGGGCGGGGAGCTGTTTTTT. Encoded protein: CASSKGQSGGELFF.

V usage is TRBV4-2 and J usage is TRBJ2-3; TRBD2 aligns across 11 bases. The CDR3 is made up of 16 amino acids. J was trimmed by 1 base and V by 3 bases; bases with no gene match: 3. Germline lookup yields CDR1 LGHNA and CDR2 YNFKEQ. CDR3 sequence (DNA): TGTGCCAGCAGCCAGGAACTAGCGGGAGGCACAGATACGCAGTATTTT. Protein: CASSQELAGGTDTQYF.

This sequence joins TRBV30 and TRBJ2-3; TRBD2 matches at 7 bases. CDR1 is GTSNPN, CDR2 SVGIG, per germline (reference sequence). Trimming removed 5 bases from V and 2 bases from J; junction bases left unmatched: 4. CDR3 length: 13 amino acids. This CDR3 is CAWGRGATDTQYF. CDR3 DNA sequence: TGTGCCTGGGGGAGGGGAGCCACAGATACGCAGTATTTT.

This clone was observed once. The chain has TRBV9 and TRBJ1-6; 8 bases are shared with TRBD1. V was clipped by 4 bases and J by 6 bases; unmatched bases: 6. This CDR3 spans 15 amino acids. Germline CDR1 reads SGDLS; CDR2 reads YYNGEE. In DNA, the CDR3 is TGTGCCAGCAGCCCTGGACAGGGAATTAATTCACCCCTCCACTTT. Its protein is CASSPGQGINSPLHF.

This rearrangement joins TRBV6-5 to TRBJ1-1, with D uncertain. The CDR3 has 12 residues. Per germline, CDR1 MNHEY and CDR2 SVGAGI. V was shortened by 0 bases and J by 7 bases, with 6 bases between the two germline ends. The DNA for the CDR3 is TGTGCCAGCAGTTACTCAAAGGGTGAAGCTTTCTTT. Its translation: CASSYSKGEAFF.

V gene TRBV15 combines with J gene TRBJ1-5; D possibly corresponds to TRBD1 (6 bases). The CDR3 length is 13 residues. Germline lookup yields CDR1 LNHNV and CDR2 YYDKDF (reference sequence). Trimming removed 3 bases at V and 7 bases at J, with 10 bases between. This CDR3 is CATSRDRGQPQHF. CDR3 sequence (DNA): TGTGCCACCAGCAGGGACAGAGGCCAGCCCCAGCATTTT. Full variable domain (remainder filled in from reference TRBV15 and TRBJ1-5): DAMVIQNPRYQVTQFGKPVTLSCSQTLNHNVMYWYQQKSSQAPKLLFHYYDKDFNNEADTPDNFQSRRPNTSFCFLDIRSPGLGDTAMYLCATSRDRGQPQHFGDGTRLSIL.

This clone was detected only once. The chain has TRBV27 and TRBJ2-1; 8 nucleotides line up with TRBD1. The J segment lost 8 bases and the V segment lost 6 bases, leaving 12 bases of the junction unmatched. The CDR3 consists of 15 residues. CDR1 and CDR2 from the germline V gene are MNHEY and SMNVEV (reference sequence). CDR3 in amino acids: CASRSGQGSVDEQFF. The CDR3 DNA is TGTGCCAGCAGATCTGGACAGGGTAGTGTGGATGAGCAGTTCTTC.

This chain uses TRBV4-2 with TRBJ2-1; the D gene is possibly TRBD2 (7 bases). This CDR3 is 15 amino acids long. Looked up from germline, CDR1 is LGHNA and CDR2 is YNFKEQ. V was shortened by 1 base and J by 4 bases, with 11 bases between the two germline ends. The CDR3: CASSQAGGLYNEQFF. In nucleotides, the CDR3 is TGTGCCAGCAGCCAAGCCGGGGGGCTTTACAATGAGCAGTTCTTC.

V gene TRBV9 combines with J gene TRBJ2-1, with 8 bases that match TRBD1. Losses at the gene ends were 4 bases for V and 7 bases for J; bases not matched to a gene: 7. This CDR3 is built from 14 residues. Germline-derived CDR1 and CDR2 are SGDLS and YYNGEE. The CDR3 sequence is CASSSQDRENEQFF. The CDR3 coding sequence is TGTGCCAGCAGCTCCCAGGACAGGGAAAATGAGCAGTTCTTC.

This chain links TRBV6-1 with TRBJ1-1, with 9 nucleotides matching TRBD1. The CDR3 has 14 residues. Germline-derived CDR1 and CDR2 are MNHNS and SASEGT. J lost 3 bases, V lost 6 bases, and 5 bases had no gene match. CDR3: CASSYDRGDTEAFF. Written as DNA, the CDR3 is TGTGCCAGCAGCTACGACAGGGGGGACACTGAAGCTTTCTTT.

The CDR3 DNA follows: TGTGCCTGGAGTGTACTTACAGAAGATCAGCCCCAGCATTTT. Residues: CAWSVLTEDQPQHF. The chain links TRBV30 to TRBJ1-5; the D is unclear. V was shortened by 0 bases and J by 5 bases, with 11 bases between the two germline ends. From germline, CDR1 is GTSNPN and CDR2 SVGIG (reference sequence). The CDR3 is made up of 14 amino acids.

This rearrangement joins TRBV20-1 to TRBJ2-5; D remains ambiguous. The CDR3 loop spans 11 amino acids. Germline CDR1 is DFQATT and CDR2 is SNEGSKA (reference sequence). V lost 7 bases and J 4 bases, leaving 10 bases between the germline ends. The CDR3 DNA reads as TGCAGTGTTAGCCTTGGAGAGACCCAGTACTTC. It yields the protein CSVSLGETQYF.

The rearrangement uses TRBV9 and TRBJ1-4; 10 nucleotides match TRBD1. The CDR3 has 15 residues. Looked up from germline, CDR1 is SGDLS and CDR2 is YYNGEE. The V and J ends lost 2 bases and 8 bases, in that order; junction bases with no gene match: 6. The CDR3 is CASSVQTGGNEKLFF. The CDR3 DNA sequence: TGTGCCAGCAGCGTGCAGACAGGGGGCAACGAAAAACTGTTTTTT.

The V and J genes are TRBV27 and TRBJ2-7, with D possibly TRBD1 on 6 matching bases. Germline V lookup: CDR1 MNHEY, CDR2 SMNVEV (reference sequence). CDR3 length: 16 amino acids. V lost 5 bases and J 9 bases, leaving 26 bases between the germline ends. The CDR3 region has the DNA TGTGCCAGCAGTCGGTCCCCGGGACAAGGCCTCCAGGGGCAGTACTTC. Translating gives CASSRSPGQGLQGQYF.

CDR3 coding DNA: TGCAGCGTTGTGGGCAGGGGCGAGGGCACTAATGAAAAACTGTTTTTT. Its protein product is CSVVGRGEGTNEKLFF. The rearrangement joins TRBV29-1 to TRBJ1-4, with TRBD1 as a possible D gene (6 bases). V lost 4 bases and J lost 2, with 17 bases in between. The CDR3 has 16 amino acids. Germline V gene lookup returns CDR1 SQVTM and CDR2 ANQGSEA.

This chain joins TRBV11-2 and TRBJ2-7; 7 nucleotides line up with TRBD1. CDR3 length: 12 residues. Germline values: CDR1 SGHAT, CDR2 FQNNGV. V lost 5 bases, J lost 11 bases, and 9 bases stayed unmatched. CDR3 nucleotide sequence: TGTGCCAGCAGCCTACAACAGGGGCCCAAGTACTTC. Amino acid sequence: CASSLQQGPKYF.

The gene calls are TRBV7-9 and TRBJ2-1; TRBD2 might be the D (5 bases). The V end was cut by 5 bases, the J end by 4 bases, with 9 bases between. The CDR3 sequence is 13 residues long. Germline assignment: CDR1 SEHNR and CDR2 FQNEAQ (reference sequence). CDR3 DNA sequence: TGTGCCAGCAGCCACCCGGGGTACAATGAGCAGTTCTTC. As protein: CASSHPGYNEQFF.

The chain couples TRBV6-1 to TRBJ2-3; either TRBD1 or TRBD2 may fit D (5 bases each). The CDR3 is 15 residues long. Germline V CDR1 and CDR2: MNHNS, SASEGT. Trimming cost V 3 bases and J 4 bases, with 14 bases left between them. CDR3 nucleotide sequence: TGTGCCAGCAGTGACAGAGCCTTGGGGGCAGATACGCAGTATTTT. Protein product: CASSDRALGADTQYF.

V usage is TRBV4-1 and J usage is TRBJ2-7; tentatively, D is TRBD2 (6 bases). Germline V gene data show CDR1 as MGHRA and CDR2 as YSYEKL. This CDR3 has 15 amino acids. The ends were cut back, 3 bases at V and 2 bases at J, with 14 bases in the middle. CDR3 sequence (DNA): TGCGCCAGCAGCCAGCTAGGGACTGTTCCCTACGAGCAGTACTTC. Translation gives CASSQLGTVPYEQYF.

V usage is TRBV27 and J usage is TRBJ2-7; the match to TRBD2 covers 9 bases. V lost 4 bases and J lost 2; bases outside the gene matches: 6. The CDR3 sequence is 15 residues long. CDR1 is MNHEY and CDR2 is SMNVEV in the germline V gene (reference sequence). CDR3 DNA sequence: TGTGCCAGCAGTTCCTTAGCGGGGGAGACCTACGAGCAGTACTTC. It is translated as CASSSLAGETYEQYF.

On this clone: Mismatch with germline at one junction end may stem from a read error. The chain employs TRBV27 and TRBJ2-1; D is undetermined. The CDR3 sequence is 12 residues long. Germline CDR1 and CDR2: MNHEY and SMNVEV (reference sequence). This chain's CDR3 is CASSFPTAAQVF. CDR3 coding DNA: TGTGCCAGCAGTTTCCCTACCGCGGCACAAGTCTTC.

The rearrangement joins TRBV27 to TRBJ1-2; D may be TRBD1 (6 bases). V lost 3 bases and J lost 6, with 11 bases in between. Germline CDR1 MNHEY, CDR2 SMNVEV (reference sequence). This CDR3 comprises 13 residues. The CDR3 here is CASSFAGGDGYTF. Written as DNA, the CDR3 is TGTGCCAGCAGTTTTGCGGGGGGCGATGGCTACACCTTC.

V is TRBV27 and J is TRBJ1-2, with 9 bases that match TRBD1. Germline CDR1 and CDR2: MNHEY and SMNVEV (reference sequence). CDR3 length: 15 amino acids. The V and J ends lost 5 bases and 5 bases, in that order; junction bases with no gene match: 9. This CDR3 reads CASSPSPGTGYGYTF. CDR3 coding DNA: TGTGCCAGCAGTCCGTCTCCCGGGACAGGGTATGGCTACACCTTC.

The chain combines TRBV7-2 with TRBJ1-2; tentative D call: TRBD1 (5 bases). Trimming removed 0 bases at V and 8 bases at J, with 13 bases between. From germline, CDR1 is SGHTA and CDR2 FQGNSA. This CDR3 comprises 14 residues. For the CDR3, the DNA is TGTGCCAGCAGCTTAGCCTTTCAGGGAAGAGGCTACACCTTC. It codes for CASSLAFQGRGYTF.

The V and J genes are TRBV29-1 and TRBJ2-5; TRBD2 agrees at 11 bases. The germline V gene encodes CDR1 SQVTM and CDR2 ANQGSEA. CDR3 size: 15 residues. V trimming: 6 bases; J trimming: 9 bases; junction bases outside the gene matches: 15. The CDR3: CSVLILTSGATSQYF. The CDR3 bases are TGCAGCGTCCTAATACTGACTAGCGGGGCCACCTCCCAGTACTTC.

The chain couples TRBV7-3 to TRBJ2-1; 9 nucleotides match TRBD2. Germline CDR1 and CDR2: SGHTA and FQGTGA. V gave up 3 bases and J gave up 6 bases; unmatched junction bases: 3. The CDR3 has 14 amino acids. As DNA, the CDR3 is TGTGCCAGCAGCTTGGCGGGAGGGACCAATGAGCAGTTCTTC. Translation gives CASSLAGGTNEQFF.

This clone was seen only a few times. The chain employs TRBV5-4 and TRBJ1-1, with D possibly being TRBD1 (6 bases). CDR1 and CDR2 from the germline V gene are SGHNT and YYREEE (reference sequence). The germline V and J ends were trimmed by 5 bases and 1 base, with 12 bases remaining between them. This CDR3 comprises 14 residues. The CDR3 loop is CASSRGRGNTEAFF. The DNA of the CDR3 is TGTGCCAGCAGTCGGGGGCGTGGGAACACTGAAGCTTTCTTT.

The V and J genes are TRBV7-3 and TRBJ1-1, with unresolved D. This CDR3 has 13 amino acids. V shed 2 bases and J shed 0 bases, with 4 bases lying between them. The germline gives CDR1 SGHTA, CDR2 FQGTGA. The CDR3 DNA reads as TGTGCCAGCAGCTTAGATCTGAACACTGAAGCTTTCTTT. This encodes CASSLDLNTEAFF.

The chain links TRBV5-1 to TRBJ1-4; no firm D call. CDR1 and CDR2 from the germline V gene are SGHRS and YFSETQ. The CDR3 sequence is 16 residues long. Between the trimmed V and J ends, which lost 0 bases and 0 bases, there was a span of 9 bases. The CDR3 region is CASSLAPYSTNEKLFF. The CDR3, as DNA: TGCGCCAGCAGCTTGGCCCCCTATTCAACTAATGAAAAACTGTTTTTT.

The chain employs TRBV7-3 and TRBJ1-5, with D hard to call. Germline V CDR1 and CDR2: SGHTA, FQGTGA. The CDR3 spans 16 residues. Trimming removed 0 bases from V and 5 bases from J, with 14 bases in between. The CDR3 DNA follows: TGTGCCAGCAGCTTAACTCTCAGACAAAGCCATCAGCCCCAGCATTTT. It yields the protein CASSLTLRQSHQPQHF. Full variable domain (remainder filled in from reference TRBV7-3 and TRBJ1-5): GAGVSQTPSNKVTEKGKYVELRCDPISGHTALYWYRQSLGQGPEFLIYFQGTGAADDSGLPNDRFFAVRPEGSVSTLKIQRTERGDSAVYLCASSLTLRQSHQPQHFGDGTRLSIL.

The chain combines TRBV5-6 with TRBJ2-7; TRBD1 is a possible D gene (6 bases). The V and J ends lost 2 bases and 1 base respectively, with 16 bases between them. This CDR3 has 16 amino acids. Germline CDR1 and CDR2: SGHDT and YYEEEE. The CDR3 here is CASSFTGTSPSYEQYF. CDR3 coding DNA: TGTGCCAGCAGCTTTACCGGGACATCCCCTTCCTACGAGCAGTACTTC. The full variable domain, rest sourced from reference TRBV5-6 and TRBJ2-7, is DAGVTQSPTHLIKTRGQQVTLRCSPKSGHDTVSWYQQALGQGPQFIFQYYEEEERQRGNFPDRFSGHQFPNYSSELNVNALLLGDSALYLCASSFTGTSPSYEQYFGPGTRLTVT.